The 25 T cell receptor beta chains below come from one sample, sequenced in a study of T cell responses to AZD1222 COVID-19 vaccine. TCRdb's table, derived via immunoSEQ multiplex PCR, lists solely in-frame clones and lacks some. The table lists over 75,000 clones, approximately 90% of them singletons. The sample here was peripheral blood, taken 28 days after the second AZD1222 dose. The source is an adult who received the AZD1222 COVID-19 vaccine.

CDR3 in amino acids: CASSRLGQGSTNEKLFF. CDR3 nucleotides: TGTGCCAGCAGCCGCCTGGGACAGGGATCGACTAATGAAAAACTGTTTTTT. The rearrangement joins TRBV3-1 (or the pseudogene TRBV3-2) to TRBJ1-4; TRBD1 matches at 9 bases. Germline CDR1 LGHDT, CDR2 YNNKEL (reference sequence). V trimming: 4 bases; J trimming: 2 bases; junction bases outside the gene matches: 8. This CDR3 has 17 amino acids.

The CDR3 loop is CASSSSGGSAYNEQFF. CDR3 coding DNA: TGTGCCAGTAGTAGTAGCGGGGGGTCTGCCTACAATGAGCAGTTCTTC. The genes are TRBV19 and TRBJ2-1, with 10 bases aligning to TRBD2. V shed 4 bases, J shed 2 bases, and the junction held 5 bases outside the gene matches. The CDR3 is made up of 16 amino acids. Germline CDR1 and CDR2: LNHDA and SQIVND (reference sequence). Full variable domain (remainder filled in from reference TRBV19 and TRBJ2-1): DGGITQSPKYLFRKEGQNVTLSCEQNLNHDAMYWYRQDPGQGLRLIYYSQIVNDFQKGDIAEGYSVSREKKESFPLTVTSAQKNPTAFYLCASSSSGGSAYNEQFFGPGTRLTVL.

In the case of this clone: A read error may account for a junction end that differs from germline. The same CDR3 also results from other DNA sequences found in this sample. The CDR3 DNA is TGTGCTAGCAGCTTAGGTGGGGGGGGCCAAGAGACCCAGTACTTC. Its protein product is CASSLGGGGQETQYF. The rearrangement uses TRBV7-7 and TRBJ2-5, with 7 positions matching TRBD2. This CDR3 has 15 amino acids. The germline gives CDR1 SSHAT, CDR2 FNYEAQ (reference sequence).

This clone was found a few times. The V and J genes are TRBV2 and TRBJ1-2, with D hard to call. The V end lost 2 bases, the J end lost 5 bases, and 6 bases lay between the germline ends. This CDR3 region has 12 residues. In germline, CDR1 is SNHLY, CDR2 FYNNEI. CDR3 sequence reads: CASSELGYGYTF. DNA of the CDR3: TGTGCCAGCAGTGAATTGGGGTATGGCTACACCTTC. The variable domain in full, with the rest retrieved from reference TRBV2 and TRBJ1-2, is EPEVTQTPSHQVTQMGQEVILRCVPISNHLYFYWYRQILGQKVEFLVSFYNNEISEKSEIFDDQFSVERPDGSNFTLKIRSTKLEDSAMYFCASSELGYGYTFGSGTRLTVV.

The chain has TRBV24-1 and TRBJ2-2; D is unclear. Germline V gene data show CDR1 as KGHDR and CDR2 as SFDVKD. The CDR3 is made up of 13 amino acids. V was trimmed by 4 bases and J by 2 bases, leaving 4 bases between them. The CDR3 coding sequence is TGTGCCACCAGTGACATAAACACCGGGGAGCTGTTTTTT. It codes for CATSDINTGELFF.

CDR3 nucleotides: TGTGCCAGCAGCTATTCTTTTAGGTCACCCCTCCACTTT. Its protein is CASSYSFRSPLHF. The J gene is TRBJ1-6, the V gene TRBV5-5; D is unclear. V gave up 3 bases and J gave up 10 bases, with 11 bases separating them. The CDR3 spans 13 residues. In germline, CDR1 is SGHKS, CDR2 YYEKEE (reference sequence).

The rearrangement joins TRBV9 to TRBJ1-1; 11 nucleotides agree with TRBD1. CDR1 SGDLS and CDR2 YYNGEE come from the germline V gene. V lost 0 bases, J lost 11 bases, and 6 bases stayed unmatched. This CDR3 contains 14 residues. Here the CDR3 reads CASSVDVDRGHAFF. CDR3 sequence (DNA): TGTGCCAGCAGCGTAGACGTGGACAGGGGGCATGCTTTCTTT.

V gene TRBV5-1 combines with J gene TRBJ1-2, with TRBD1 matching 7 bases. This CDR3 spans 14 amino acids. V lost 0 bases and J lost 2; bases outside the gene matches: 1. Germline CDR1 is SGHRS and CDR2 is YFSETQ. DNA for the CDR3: TGCGCCAGCAGCTTGGACAGGGGCAACTATGGCTACACCTTC. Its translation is CASSLDRGNYGYTF.

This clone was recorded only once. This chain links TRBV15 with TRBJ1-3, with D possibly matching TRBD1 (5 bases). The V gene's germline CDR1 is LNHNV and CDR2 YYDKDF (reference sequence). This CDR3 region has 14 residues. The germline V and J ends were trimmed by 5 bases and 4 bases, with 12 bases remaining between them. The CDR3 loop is CATSRGFGGNTIYF. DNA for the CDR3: TGTGCCACCAGCCGGGGCTTCGGCGGAAACACCATATATTTT.

This CDR3 reads CASSIDGYSNQPQHF. CDR3 coding DNA: TGTGCCAGTAGTATAGACGGGTATAGCAATCAGCCCCAGCATTTT. The chain is built from TRBV19 and TRBJ1-5; no clear D gene. The CDR3 extends over 15 amino acids. Germline V gene sequence: CDR1 LNHDA, CDR2 SQIVND (reference sequence). The V end lost 0 bases, the J end lost 0 bases, and 6 bases lay between the germline ends. The whole variable domain, remainder taken from reference TRBV19 and TRBJ1-5, is DGGITQSPKYLFRKEGQNVTLSCEQNLNHDAMYWYRQDPGQGLRLIYYSQIVNDFQKGDIAEGYSVSREKKESFPLTVTSAQKNPTAFYLCASSIDGYSNQPQHFGDGTRLSIL.

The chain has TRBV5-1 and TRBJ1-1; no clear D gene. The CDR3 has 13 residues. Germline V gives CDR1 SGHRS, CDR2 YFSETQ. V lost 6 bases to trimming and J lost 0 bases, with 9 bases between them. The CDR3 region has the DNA TGCGCCAGCAAGAGGGAACTGAACACTGAAGCTTTCTTT. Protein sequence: CASKRELNTEAFF.

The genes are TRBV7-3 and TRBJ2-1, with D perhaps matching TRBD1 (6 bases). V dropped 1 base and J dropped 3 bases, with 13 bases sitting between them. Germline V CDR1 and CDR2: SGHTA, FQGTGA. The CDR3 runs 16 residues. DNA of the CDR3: TGTGCCAGCAGCTTAAGGACCTCAGGGGTCTACAATGAGCAGTTCTTC. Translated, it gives CASSLRTSGVYNEQFF.

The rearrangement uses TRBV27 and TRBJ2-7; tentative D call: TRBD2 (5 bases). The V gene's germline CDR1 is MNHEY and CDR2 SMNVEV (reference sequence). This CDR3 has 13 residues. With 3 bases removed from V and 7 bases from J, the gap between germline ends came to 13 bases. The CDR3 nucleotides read TGTGCCAGCAGTTTCCGAGGGCCAGGAGAGCAGTACTTC. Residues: CASSFRGPGEQYF.

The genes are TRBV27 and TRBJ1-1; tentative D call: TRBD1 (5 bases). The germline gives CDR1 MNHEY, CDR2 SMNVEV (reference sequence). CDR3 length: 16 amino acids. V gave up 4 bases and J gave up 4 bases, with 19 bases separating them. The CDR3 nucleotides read TGTGCCAGCAGTTCCCTGACAGTTACCACCGGCACTGAAGCTTTCTTT. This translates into CASSSLTVTTGTEAFF.

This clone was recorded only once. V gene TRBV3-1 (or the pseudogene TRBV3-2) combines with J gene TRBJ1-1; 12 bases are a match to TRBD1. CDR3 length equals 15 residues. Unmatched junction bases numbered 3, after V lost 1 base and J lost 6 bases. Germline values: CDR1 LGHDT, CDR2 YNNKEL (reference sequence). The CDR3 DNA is TGTGCCAGCAGCCAAGTTGGGACAGGGGGCCCTGAAGCTTTCTTT. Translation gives CASSQVGTGGPEAFF.

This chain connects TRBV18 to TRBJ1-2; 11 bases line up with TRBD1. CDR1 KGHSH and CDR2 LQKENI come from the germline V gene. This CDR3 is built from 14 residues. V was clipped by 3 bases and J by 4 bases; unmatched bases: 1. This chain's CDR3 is CASSPGQGAYGYTF. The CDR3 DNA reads TGTGCCAGCTCACCCGGACAGGGGGCCTATGGCTACACCTTC.

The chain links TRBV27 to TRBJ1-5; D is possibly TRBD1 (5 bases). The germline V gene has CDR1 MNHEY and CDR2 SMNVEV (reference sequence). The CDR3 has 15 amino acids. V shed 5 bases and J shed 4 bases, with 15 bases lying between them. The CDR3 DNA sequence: TGTGCCAGCAGTGTCGACAGATTAGGGAATCAGCCCCAGCATTTT. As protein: CASSVDRLGNQPQHF.

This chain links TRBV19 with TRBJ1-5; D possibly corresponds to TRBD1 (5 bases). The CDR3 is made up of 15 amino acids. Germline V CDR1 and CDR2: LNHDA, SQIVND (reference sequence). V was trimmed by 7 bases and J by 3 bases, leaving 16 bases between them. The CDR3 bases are TGTGCCAGTAAGTTCGGAGGGACGTTCAATCAGCCCCAGCATTTT. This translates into CASKFGGTFNQPQHF.

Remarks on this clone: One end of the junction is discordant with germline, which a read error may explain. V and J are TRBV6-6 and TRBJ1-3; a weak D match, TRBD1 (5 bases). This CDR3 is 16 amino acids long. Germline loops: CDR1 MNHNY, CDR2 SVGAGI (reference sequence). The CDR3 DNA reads TGTGCCGGCAGTTATCAGGGTGCCAGCTCTGGAAACACCATATATTTT. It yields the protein CAGSYQGASSGNTIYF.

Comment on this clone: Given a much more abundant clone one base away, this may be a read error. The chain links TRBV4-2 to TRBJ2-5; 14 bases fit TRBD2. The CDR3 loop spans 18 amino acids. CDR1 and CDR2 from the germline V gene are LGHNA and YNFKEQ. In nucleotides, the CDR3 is TGTCCCAGCAGCCAACACGACCGGACTAGCGGGGGGCAAGAGACCCAGTACTTC. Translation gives CPSSQHDRTSGGQETQYF.

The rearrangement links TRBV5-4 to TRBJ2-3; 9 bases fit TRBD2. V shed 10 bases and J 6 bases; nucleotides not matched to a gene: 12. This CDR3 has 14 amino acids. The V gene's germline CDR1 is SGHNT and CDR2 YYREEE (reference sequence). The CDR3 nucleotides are TGTGCCCTATCGTTGGCGGGGGGGATGGATACGCAGTATTTT. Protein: CALSLAGGMDTQYF.

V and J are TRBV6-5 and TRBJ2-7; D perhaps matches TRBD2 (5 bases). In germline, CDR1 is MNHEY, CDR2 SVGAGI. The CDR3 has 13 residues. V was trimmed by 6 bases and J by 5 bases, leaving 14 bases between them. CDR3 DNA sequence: TGTGCCAGCAGAAATCCGGGAACTAACGAGCAGTACTTC. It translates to CASRNPGTNEQYF.

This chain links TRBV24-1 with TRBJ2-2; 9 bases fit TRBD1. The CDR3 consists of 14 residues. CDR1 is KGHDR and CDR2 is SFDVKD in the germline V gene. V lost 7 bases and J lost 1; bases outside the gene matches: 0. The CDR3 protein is CATRGQGNTGELFF. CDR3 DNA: TGTGCCACCAGGGGACAGGGGAACACCGGGGAGCTGTTTTTT.

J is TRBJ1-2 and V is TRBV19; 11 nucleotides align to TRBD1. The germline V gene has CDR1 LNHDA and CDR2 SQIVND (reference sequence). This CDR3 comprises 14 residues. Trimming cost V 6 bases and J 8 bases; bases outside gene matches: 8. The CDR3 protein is CASSADRGHGGYTF. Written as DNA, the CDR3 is TGTGCCAGTAGCGCGGACAGGGGGCATGGGGGCTACACCTTC.

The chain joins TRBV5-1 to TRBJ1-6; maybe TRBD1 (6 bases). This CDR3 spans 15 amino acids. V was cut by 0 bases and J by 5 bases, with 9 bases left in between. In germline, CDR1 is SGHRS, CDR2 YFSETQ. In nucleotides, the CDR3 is TGCGCCAGCAGCTTGGGGCAGGGGAATAATTCACCCCTCCACTTT. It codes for CASSLGQGNNSPLHF.